Presented here are 19 T cell receptor beta chains from one specimen sequenced in a study of regulatory T cells in long-lasting Graves disease. The time point: newly diagnosed GD, antithyroid drugs for less than 3 months. After RNA was extracted from PBMCs, the TCR library was made from it. According to the study, TCR beta libraries were built with iRepertoire HTBI primers and CDR3-region Arm-PCR. TCRdb passed the multiplex PCR reads through MiXCR, listing each CDR3 protein once. The sample lists 450,000 to 600,000 distinct CDR3 sequences, roughly 13% seen once, with about 9.1% in the top ten. The same sample was also studied in work on T cells in Graves' hyperthyroidism and ophthalmopathy.

Sequenced material: peripheral blood mononuclear cells (PBMCs), taken at new diagnosis, from a patient treated with antithyroid drugs. These receptors all come from a man aged 30 to 45 with Graves disease.

In this sample, this clonotype turned up a few times. This rearrangement joins TRBV27 to TRBJ2-1, with 11 bases matching TRBD2. The CDR3 runs 17 residues. V shed 4 bases and J 1 base; nucleotides not matched to a gene: 6. Germline V lookup: CDR1 MNHEY, CDR2 SMNVEV (reference sequence). CDR3 loop: CASSSPRTSGSYNEQFF. Here the CDR3 DNA reads TGTGCCAGCAGTTCACCCCGGACTAGCGGGTCCTACAATGAGCAGTTCTTC.

This clonotype was counted a few times. The V gene is TRBV7-6, the J gene TRBJ2-3, with 13 bases fitting TRBD2. The CDR3 has 16 residues. The V gene's germline CDR1 is SGHVS and CDR2 FNYEAQ. With V trimmed by 6 bases and J by 5 bases, 8 bases remained unmatched. CDR3 sequence: CASSSQTSGRQDTQYF. The CDR3 DNA is TGTGCCAGCAGTTCCCAGACTAGCGGGAGGCAAGATACGCAGTATTTT.

This chain connects TRBV6-1 to TRBJ1-1; D remains unclear. Germline assignment: CDR1 MNHNS and CDR2 SASEGT. CDR3 length: 14 residues. The germline V and J ends were trimmed by 6 bases and 1 base, with 12 bases remaining between them. Written as DNA, the CDR3 is TGTGCCAGCAGCCGTCCGGGCCCGAACACTGAAGCTTTCTTT. It specifies CASSRPGPNTEAFF.

This clonotype was detected only a few times. The chain carries TRBV6-5 and TRBJ2-5; possible D gene TRBD2, 6 bases. Germline CDR1 reads MNHEY; CDR2 reads SVGAGI. This CDR3 is 11 amino acids long. V lost 4 bases, J lost 9 bases, and 9 bases lay in between. CDR3 sequence: CASSWGGAQYF. As DNA, the CDR3 is TGTGCCAGCAGTTGGGGAGGCGCCCAGTACTTC.

This clonotype was detected many times. The CDR3 protein is CASSTGPPGSEQFF. The CDR3 DNA reads as TGTGCCAGCAGCACGGGTCCCCCCGGCAGTGAGCAGTTCTTC. V is TRBV13 and J is TRBJ2-1; D gene uncertain. Germline V gives CDR1 PRHDT, CDR2 FYEKMQ (reference sequence). The V end was cut by 5 bases, the J end by 9 bases, with 17 bases between. The CDR3 totals 14 residues.

This clonotype was counted many times. The V gene is TRBV7-2, the J gene TRBJ1-2; D not resolved. Germline V gives CDR1 SGHTA, CDR2 FQGNSA. V lost 1 base and J 5 bases, leaving 11 bases between the germline ends. The CDR3 runs 14 residues. This CDR3 is CASSLGLSSYGYTF. CDR3 nucleotide sequence: TGTGCCAGCAGCTTAGGACTCTCCAGTTATGGCTACACCTTC.

This clonotype came up many times. This chain uses TRBV20-1 with TRBJ2-1; no definite D call. V lost 7 bases and J lost 6, with 13 bases in between. Per germline, CDR1 DFQATT and CDR2 SNEGSKA (reference sequence). This CDR3 region has 12 residues. Here the CDR3 reads CSGGPRANEQFF. The CDR3 DNA sequence: TGCAGTGGCGGACCCCGCGCCAATGAGCAGTTCTTC.

This clonotype has at least ten counts. V and J are TRBV5-1 and TRBJ2-3; TRBD1 aligns across 7 bases. The CDR3 consists of 16 residues. After removal of 3 bases from V and 15 bases from J, the junction contained 22 bases not matched to a gene. Germline CDR1 and CDR2: SGHRS and YFSETQ. CDR3 nucleotide sequence: TGCGCCAGCAGCTCGACCGGGACAGATAGGACAGATACGCGATATTTT. The encoded protein is CASSSTGTDRTDTRYF.

This chain uses TRBV3-1 with TRBJ2-1; D remains unclear. The CDR3 runs to 14 residues. V was pared by 0 bases and J by 8 bases, with 11 bases between. CDR1 is LGHDT, CDR2 YNNKEL, per germline (reference sequence). In nucleotides, the CDR3 is TGTGCCAGCAGCCAAGATCTTACGGTCGATGAGCAGTTCTTC. Translation gives CASSQDLTVDEQFF.

This clonotype was detected only a few times. The chain recombines TRBV10-3 with TRBJ1-2, with 7 bases aligning to TRBD1. This CDR3 is 12 amino acids long. Germline V gene sequence: CDR1 ENHRY, CDR2 SYGVKD. Trimming at V came to 3 bases and at J to 7 bases, leaving 2 bases not matched to a gene. The CDR3 region has the DNA TGTGCCATCAGTGATACAGGGGCTGGCTACACCTTC. Protein product: CAISDTGAGYTF.

The V call is TRBV7-8, the J call TRBJ2-1, with 11 bases aligning to TRBD2. V shed 3 bases, J shed 13 bases, and the junction held 5 bases outside the gene matches. CDR1 SGHVS and CDR2 FQNEAQ come from the germline V gene. The CDR3 runs 13 residues. DNA of the CDR3: TGTGCCAGCAGCTTTGAACTAGCGGGAGAACAGTTCTTC. It codes for CASSFELAGEQFF.

This clonotype was detected ten times or more. CDR3 coding DNA: TGTGCCACCAGTTCTAGTTCCTACGAGCAGTACTTC. Amino acid sequence: CATSSSSYEQYF. J is TRBJ2-7 and V is TRBV24-1; unclear D gene. The CDR3 covers 12 residues. CDR1 is KGHDR and CDR2 is SFDVKD in the germline V gene. Between the trimmed V and J ends, which lost 6 bases and 1 base, there was a span of 6 bases.

This clonotype was seen many times. CDR3 sequence reads: CASSLGQGAQREQYF. The CDR3 DNA follows: TGTGCCAGCAGCTTGGGACAGGGGGCGCAAAGGGAGCAGTACTTC. The rearrangement uses TRBV11-1 and TRBJ2-7; 12 bases match TRBD1. Germline V gives CDR1 SGHAT, CDR2 FQDESV (reference sequence). V lost 3 bases, J lost 7 bases, and 7 bases stayed unmatched. CDR3 length: 15 amino acids. The full variable domain, in which reference TRBV11-1 and TRBJ2-7 provide the parts outside the CDR3, is EAEVAQSPRYKITEKSQAVAFWCDPISGHATLYWYRQILGQGPELLVQFQDESVVDDSQLPKDRFSAERLKGVDSTLKIQPAELGDSAMYLCASSLGQGAQREQYFGPGTRLTVT.

At least ten counts were recorded for this clonotype. The genes are TRBV20-1 and TRBJ2-5, with 8 bases fitting TRBD2. V lost 3 bases to trimming and J lost 2 bases; unmatched junction nucleotides: 5. The CDR3 extends over 14 amino acids. Germline V CDR1 and CDR2: DFQATT, SNEGSKA (reference sequence). The CDR3 coding sequence is TGCAGTGCTAGCCCAGCGGGGGTACAAGAGACCCAGTACTTC. Encoded protein: CSASPAGVQETQYF.

This clonotype has only a few counts. The rearrangement joins TRBV9 to TRBJ1-2, with 8 bases aligning to TRBD1. Losses at the gene ends were 5 bases for V and 5 bases for J; bases not matched to a gene: 11. Germline V lookup: CDR1 SGDLS, CDR2 YYNGEE. The CDR3 consists of 15 residues. CDR3 sequence reads: CASSRDRRLLYGYTF. CDR3 coding DNA: TGTGCCAGCAGTCGGGACAGGCGGCTTTTGTATGGCTACACCTTC.

In its sample, this clonotype was seen a few times. CDR3 DNA: TGTGCCAGCAGCCAGGGACTAGCGGGAGGGCCGGGTAATGAGCAGTTCTTC. Amino acids: CASSQGLAGGPGNEQFF. The chain combines TRBV13 with TRBJ2-1; 16 nucleotides match TRBD2. V trimming: 5 bases; J trimming: 7 bases; junction bases outside the gene matches: 8. The length of the CDR3 is 17 residues. Germline CDR1 is PRHDT and CDR2 is FYEKMQ (reference sequence).

The rearrangement joins TRBV4-1 to TRBJ2-7; weak D call: TRBD2 (6 bases). The V end lost 1 base, the J end lost 3 bases, and 16 bases lay between the germline ends. The germline gives CDR1 MGHRA, CDR2 YSYEKL. The CDR3 is 16 residues long. Here the CDR3 DNA reads TGCGCCAGCAGCCAAGGTCGGTGGAGGGACCGCTACGAGCAGTACTTC. It yields the protein CASSQGRWRDRYEQYF.

This clonotype was counted ten times or more. The junction departs from germline at one end; a sequencing error may be responsible. The J gene is TRBJ2-7, the V gene TRBV7-8, with 10 bases lining up with TRBD2. Germline V lookup: CDR1 SGHVS, CDR2 FQNEAQ. CDR3 size: 15 residues. The CDR3 DNA reads as TGTGCCAGCAGCTTAGAGTTAGCGGGAGGCCCTTCGCCCAACTTC. Protein product: CASSLELAGGPSPNF.

The chain combines TRBV5-1 with TRBJ1-1; no firm D call. The V gene lost 3 bases and the J gene lost 1 base, with 7 bases spanning the gap. CDR1 SGHRS and CDR2 YFSETQ come from the germline V gene. CDR3 length: 13 residues. CDR3 DNA sequence: TGCGCCAGCAGCTGGGCGGAGAACACTGAAGCTTTCTTT. Encoded protein: CASSWAENTEAFF.